The subject of this entry is one T cell receptor (beta chain). What antigen it recognizes has not been identified. No much larger clone exists at a distance of one base, and base qualities are not known. The CDR3 regions of human TCRbeta chains were analyzed by immunosequencing. The paper's processing steps were these. TCRs in the repertoires were compared against a reference library of SARS-CoV-2-specific TCRs that had been generated with the MIRA antigen-specificity platform. Breadth was defined as the fraction of unique TCRs that were SARS-CoV-2-associated, and depth was defined as the fraction of total T cells that were SARS-CoV-2-associated. Using the MIRA data, each spike-specific TCR was assigned both to the spike region to which the TCR was reactive and to a CD4 or CD8 class. Log10-transformed breadth and depth values were compared by one-way ANOVA with Sidak's multiple comparisons tests. TCRdb's version of the immuneACCESS table is confined to in-frame rearrangements and falls short of the full clone set. An unresolved V gene accounts for under half of the shortfall where checked; the remainder is of unknown origin. V, J and clone size were drawn from that table, and D and trimming were deduced from the DNA. The sample table records 160,000 or so clones; 75% to 90% of these occur just once. The ten largest account for more than 4% of the sample.

This sample's time point label indicates: about 28 days (+/-7) after the second vaccine dose. Taken with the paper, the label for treatment or condition translates to: meningococcal conjugate vaccine given as trial control. The vaccinee samples were drawn from two UK trials, COV001 and COV002, one of which was a single-blind randomized controlled phase 2/3 trial testing AZD1222 (ChAdOx1 nCoV-19) in healthy adults. For TCRbeta chain sequencing, PBMC samples from trial participants were taken at day 0 and at day 28 after the second dose. This sample stems from a study of T cell responses to AZD1222 COVID-19 vaccine (dated by TCRdb to about 2021). Some background on the complete study: A total of 233 trial participants underwent TCR sequencing, of whom nearly 210 received two doses of AZD1222 and about 26 received two doses of the MenACWY control vaccine. Trial participants were enrolled into age subgroups of 18-55, 56-69 and 70-plus years, which contained about 150, 28 and 57 TCR-sequenced participants, respectively.

Reading the germline V gene gives CDR1 MNHEY and CDR2 SVGAGI. The CDR3 has 15 amino acids, counting the end cysteine and phenylalanine. Only CDR3 DNA remains: 45 bases, in frame from the first base. At the junction V is shortened by 2 bases and J by 3 bases, with 11 bases in between. On the study overall, not on this receptor specifically: CD4 TCRs associated with the vaccine covered the entire spike protein, and the dominant responses were in regions 160-218 and 743-854. The 56-69-year group was small, and its depth increase did not reach significance, likely because of low power. After two AZD1222 doses, spike-specific TCR breadth and depth were significantly higher than at day 0 and than in MenACWY recipients. Most participants were white British and females outnumbered males, and the authors suggested that clonal diversity may have been underestimated. Because no samples from the day 14 peak response were available, repertoires could be characterized only after the peak T cell response. Conclusions about previously exposed vaccinees were limited because only a handful of AZD1222 recipients were SARS-CoV-2 seropositive at baseline. Reportedly, close to half of the unique spike-specific TCRs recognized epitopes lying outside the regions that are mutated in the B.1.351 and B.1.1.7 variants.

The V and J segments used are TRBV6-5 and TRBJ1-5; the D gene is possibly TRBD1, with 5 bases matching. The source material was peripheral blood, sampled 28 days after the second dose of the MenACWY control vaccine. This receptor was taken from an adult who received the MenACWY meningococcal vaccine as a control. The CDR3: CASSYGGGNNQPQHF. The sequenced DNA: TGTGCCAGCAGTTACGGTGGGGGGAACAATCAGCCCCAGCATTTT.